Presented here are 13 T cell receptor beta chains from one specimen sequenced in a study of shared clonotypes between healthy human individuals. The protocol was immunoSEQ multiplex PCR, while the TCRdb copy is restricted to in-frame clones and leaves out a portion. The table includes about 470,000 clones, around 79% detected once. The sequenced material came from PBMCs. These receptor sequences come from a woman in her thirties or forties in good health. Some clones in this sample may be carry-over from other donors' samples.

Of note for this clone: A clone one base away is much larger, so this may be a read error. The chain has TRBV9 and TRBJ1-1; 7 bases align to TRBD1. Germline V lookup: CDR1 SGDLS, CDR2 YYNGEE. This CDR3 is 15 amino acids long. Here the CDR3 DNA reads TGTGCCGGCAGCCCATCCGGGGACAGCTACACTGAAGCTTTCTTT. Translation: CAGSPSGDSYTEAFF.

CDR3 nucleotides: TGTGCCAGCAGGCTGGGACAGTTGAACACTGAAGCTTTCTTT. It encodes CASRLGQLNTEAFF. The rearrangement uses TRBV28 and TRBJ1-1; TRBD1 matches 7 bases. In germline, CDR1 is MDHEN, CDR2 SYDVKM. This CDR3 has 14 amino acids. V dropped 6 bases and J dropped 0; count of bases not matched to a gene: 4.

V gene TRBV4-1 combines with J gene TRBJ2-3; 11 nucleotides agree with TRBD2. The germline gives CDR1 MGHRA, CDR2 YSYEKL. Trimming cost V 4 bases and J 1 base; bases outside gene matches: 4. The CDR3 extends over 16 amino acids. Here the CDR3 DNA reads TGCGCCAGCAGCCTACTAGCGGGAGCTGGCACAGATACGCAGTATTTT. Residues: CASSLLAGAGTDTQYF.

The chain combines TRBV5-1 with TRBJ2-2; unclear D gene. Germline assignment: CDR1 SGHRS and CDR2 YFSETQ. V was pared by 6 bases and J by 0 bases, with 9 bases between. The CDR3 runs to 14 residues. The DNA of the CDR3 is TGCGCCAGCACCGCGGACGCGAACACCGGGGAGCTGTTTTTT. This encodes CASTADANTGELFF.

V is TRBV28 and J is TRBJ2-2; D is unresolved. The length of the CDR3 is 15 residues. Germline CDR1 and CDR2: MDHEN and SYDVKM. Trimming cost V 1 base and J 0 bases, with 6 bases left between them. The DNA of the CDR3 is TGTGCCAGCAGTTTATTCGGTACGAACACCGGGGAGCTGTTTTTT. Protein sequence: CASSLFGTNTGELFF.

The chain carries TRBV18 and TRBJ1-1, with D uncertain. This CDR3 has 15 residues. The ends were cut back, 1 base at V and 5 bases at J, with 14 bases in the middle. The V gene's germline CDR1 is KGHSH and CDR2 LQKENI. The CDR3 DNA sequence: TGTGCCAGCTCACCACGGTCAGGCGAGTTGACTGAAGCTTTCTTT. Encoded protein: CASSPRSGELTEAFF.

The chain joins TRBV30 to TRBJ2-6; D call uncertain. Trimming left V 4 bases short and J 3 bases short, with 16 bases between. In germline, CDR1 is GTSNPN, CDR2 SVGIG (reference sequence). The length of the CDR3 is 16 residues. The CDR3, as DNA: TGTGCCTGGACCGCACCCAGCCGTAGTGGGGCCAACGTCCTGACTTTC. This codes for CAWTAPSRSGANVLTF.

In its sample, this clone was seen once. The rearrangement uses TRBV5-1 and TRBJ2-7, with a possible D match to TRBD2 (6 bases). Germline values: CDR1 SGHRS, CDR2 YFSETQ. V was pared by 4 bases and J by 3 bases, with 14 bases between. The CDR3 is 14 residues long. CDR3 region: CASSVGGANYEQYF. As DNA, the CDR3 is TGCGCCAGCAGCGTGGGAGGAGCGAACTACGAGCAGTACTTC.

The chain is built from TRBV6-6 and TRBJ2-7; TRBD2 is a possible D gene (7 bases). The V end was cut by 5 bases, the J end by 5 bases, with 19 bases between. The CDR3 spans 15 residues. CDR1 is MNHNY, CDR2 SVGAGI, per germline (reference sequence). CDR3: CASSALGGPNNEQYF. The CDR3 DNA reads as TGTGCCAGCAGTGCCTTGGGGGGGCCTAACAACGAGCAGTACTTC.

The chain has TRBV6-6 and TRBJ2-3; perhaps TRBD1 as D (6 bases). Looked up from germline, CDR1 is MNHNY and CDR2 is SVGAGI (reference sequence). V was pared by 8 bases and J by 2 bases, with 14 bases between. There are 14 residues in the CDR3. DNA of the CDR3: TGTGCCAGCGGCAAGGACAGCAACACAGATACGCAGTATTTT. Its protein product is CASGKDSNTDTQYF.

V and J are TRBV19 and TRBJ2-7; 7 positions agree with TRBD1. The CDR3 loop spans 16 amino acids. Losses at the gene ends were 3 bases for V and 0 bases for J; bases not matched to a gene: 8. Germline CDR1 reads LNHDA; CDR2 reads SQIVND (reference sequence). The DNA of the CDR3 is TGTGCCAGTAGTATGAACAGGGGCCCAAACTCCTACGAGCAGTACTTC. Protein sequence: CASSMNRGPNSYEQYF.

The genes are TRBV4-2 and TRBJ1-4; 10 nucleotides match TRBD1. Germline CDR1 LGHNA, CDR2 YNFKEQ. J was trimmed by 6 bases and V by 5 bases; bases with no gene match: 12. CDR3 length equals 17 residues. CDR3 in DNA: TGTGCCAGCAGCGGCCGCTCCTCGGGACAGGGGTATGAAAAACTGTTTTTT. As protein: CASSGRSSGQGYEKLFF.

This chain links TRBV6-1 with TRBJ2-7; 13 nucleotides align to TRBD2. Germline-derived CDR1 and CDR2 are MNHNS and SASEGT. The CDR3 is 15 amino acids. V was clipped by 7 bases and J by 10 bases; unmatched bases: 13. DNA for the CDR3: TGTGCCAGCATTAAGACTAGCGGGAGGACCGATGAACAGTACTTC. It translates to CASIKTSGRTDEQYF.